This is a list of T cell receptor beta chains from one sample in a study of T cells after yellow fever vaccination. TCRdb fed the 5' RACE reads into MiXCR, producing one record per CDR3 protein. The sample carries around 25,000 distinct CDR3 sequences, approximately 4.2% recorded once. The sequenced sample was PBMCs, either bulk or a sorted T-cell subset (CD4+, CD8+, memory, or dextramer-sorted; not recorded which), obtained on the day of the yellow fever booster vaccination. The receptors were gathered from a man aged 18 to 30 who received the YFV17D yellow fever vaccine. Both conserved end residues are part of each CDR3. Each record gives: V gene, D gene, clone size, J gene, CDR3 protein, CDR3 DNA. D genes are given only for firm matches. Expanded clones get a size class; other rows say once, few or many, or leave the size out.

TRBV7-9	-	many	TRBJ2-3	CASSLPRVTDTQYF	TGTGCCAGCAGCTTACCGCGGGTAACAGATACGCAGTATTTT
TRBV7-2	-	many	TRBJ1-4	CASSLFNEKLFF	TGTGCCAGCAGCTTATTTAATGAAAAACTGTTTTTT
TRBV6-2/TRBV6-3	-	few	TRBJ1-5	CASSPAGGTGRPQHF	TGTGCCAGCAGCCCTGCTGGGGGGACCGGAAGGCCCCAGCATTTT
TRBV5-5	TRBD2	many	TRBJ2-1	CASSPWAGLAGGHEQFF	TGTGCCAGCAGCCCTTGGGCGGGGCTAGCGGGGGGCCATGAGCAGTTCTTC
TRBV20-1	TRBD1	many	TRBJ1-2	CSATGTGAYGYTF	TGCAGTGCTACGGGGACAGGGGCCTATGGCTACACCTTC
TRBV4-3	-	many	TRBJ2-7	CASSQGRSSRPPSAYEQYF	TGCGCCAGCAGCCAAGGGAGATCTAGCCGCCCCCCTTCAGCCTACGAGCAGTACTTC
TRBV7-2	-	-	TRBJ1-5	CASSLMGGAGQPQHF	TGTGCCAGCAGCCTAATGGGCGGGGCGGGTCAGCCCCAGCATTTT
TRBV7-2	TRBD1	-	TRBJ1-1	CASSFARGTGEAFF	TGTGCCAGCAGCTTTGCTCGGGGGACAGGTGAAGCTTTCTTT
TRBV7-2	-	many	TRBJ1-2	CASSLEYTNYGYTF	TGTGCCAGCAGCTTAGAATACACCAACTATGGCTACACCTTC
TRBV6-2/TRBV6-3	TRBD2	many	TRBJ2-1	CASSLPLAGGWSEQFF	TGTGCCAGCAGTTTGCCCCTAGCGGGGGGCTGGAGTGAGCAGTTCTTC
TRBV4-3	-	-	TRBJ2-3	CASSQNAGQHTQYF	TGCGCCAGCAGCCAAAATGCGGGCCAACATACGCAGTATTTT
TRBV3-1	-	many	TRBJ1-1	CASSQGAGEAFF	TGTGCCAGCAGCCAAGGGGCGGGTGAAGCTTTCTTT
TRBV5-1	-	few	TRBJ1-2	CASSLAGGSGYTF	TGCGCCAGCAGCTTGGCCGGGGGTAGCGGCTACACCTTC
TRBV6-5	-	many	TRBJ2-7	CASRPSLASHEQYF	TGTGCCAGCAGACCCTCCCTAGCGAGCCACGAGCAGTACTTC
TRBV4-2	-	many	TRBJ2-7	CASSQDSAFSGLDYEQYF	TGTGCCAGCAGCCAAGATTCGGCCTTCTCAGGATTGGACTACGAGCAGTACTTC
TRBV20-1	TRBD1	many	TRBJ1-6	CSARAMDRGSPLHF	TGCAGTGCTAGAGCCATGGACAGGGGTTCACCCCTCCACTTT
TRBV4-3	-	few	TRBJ1-5	CASSLRVALDQPQHF	TGCGCCAGCAGCCTTAGGGTAGCCCTCGATCAGCCCCAGCATTTT
TRBV6-1	TRBD2	-	TRBJ2-7	CASSDAPGREYF	TGTGCCAGCAGTGACGCCCCAGGGAGGGAGTACTTC
TRBV5-1	-	many	TRBJ1-2	CASSLDRPRDGYTF	TGCGCCAGCAGCCTGGACAGACCTCGGGATGGCTACACCTTC
TRBV2	-	many	TRBJ1-1	CASSERGEAFF	TGTGCCAGCAGTGAACGGGGTGAAGCTTTCTTT
TRBV4-1	-	many	TRBJ1-5	CASSSRAVSNQPQHF	TGCGCCAGCAGTTCCAGGGCGGTTAGCAATCAGCCCCAGCATTTT
TRBV12-3/TRBV12-4	-	many	TRBJ2-3	CASSLGWSTDTQYF	TGTGCCAGCAGTTTAGGGTGGAGCACAGATACGCAGTATTTT
TRBV7-3	-	many	TRBJ2-1	CASSLTQGFEQFF	TGTGCCAGCAGCTTGACTCAGGGGTTTGAGCAGTTCTTC
TRBV18	TRBD1	many	TRBJ1-4	CASSPTGMSEKLFF	TGTGCCAGCTCACCGACAGGGATGTCTGAAAAACTGTTTTTT
TRBV29-1	-	many	TRBJ2-2	CSVDKGVNTGELFF	TGCAGCGTTGATAAGGGGGTTAACACCGGGGAGCTGTTTTTT
TRBV12-3/TRBV12-4	TRBD2	many	TRBJ2-3	CASSYGGAGDTQYF	TGTGCCAGCAGTTACGGGGGGGCCGGAGATACGCAGTATTTT
TRBV6-4	TRBD2	many	TRBJ2-3	CASSETGGAADTQYF	TGTGCCAGCAGTGAAACCGGGGGGGCCGCAGATACGCAGTATTTT
TRBV6-1	TRBD2	few	TRBJ2-3	CASSPRGLAGAQGRYF	TGTGCCAGCAGTCCGAGGGGGCTAGCGGGGGCCCAAGGCCGGTATTTT
TRBV6-2/TRBV6-3	-	many	TRBJ2-2	CASSYSKRDTGELFF	TGTGCCAGCAGTTACTCGAAAAGGGACACCGGGGAGCTGTTTTTT
TRBV10-3	-	many	TRBJ2-3	CAISELAALSTDTQYF	TGTGCCATCAGTGAGTTAGCGGCCCTTAGCACAGATACGCAGTATTTT
TRBV5-1	TRBD1	many	TRBJ2-7	CASSPDRAYEQYF	TGCGCCAGCAGCCCTGACAGGGCCTACGAGCAGTACTTC